This entry lists 28 T cell receptor beta chains sequenced from one sample in a study of T-cell reconstitution after alpha-beta-depleted transplantation in children (dated by TCRdb to about 2016). Receptor libraries were prepared by PCR. Sequencer: Illumina HiSeq 2500. TCR library preparation used molecular barcoding, with unique molecular identifiers applied to normalize quantification of the TCRbeta repertoire. In-frame beta chains were kept once TCRdb had trimmed the public reads at Q25 with fastp and called clones with MiXCR. Rows matching on CDR3 protein sequence are summarized as one entry with the most common DNA and genes. The sample records more than 250,000 distinct CDR3 sequences, 9.9% of which are singletons. The top ten constitute roughly 9.1% of the sample. Source: PBMCs from the stem cell graft donor, taken from the stem cell graft. The receptors were sampled from a human donor who donated a stem cell graft to a child with SCID.

This clonotype was counted a few times. This chain links TRBV3-1 with TRBJ2-7; the D gene is possibly TRBD2 (6 bases). V dropped 1 base and J dropped 3 bases, with 10 bases sitting between them. Germline-derived CDR1 and CDR2 are LGHDT and YNNKEL (reference sequence). The CDR3 spans 14 residues. The CDR3 nucleotides read TGTGCCAGCAGCCAAGCGGGGGTCTTCTACGAGCAGTACTTC. It yields the protein CASSQAGVFYEQYF.

The chain recombines TRBV7-2 with TRBJ1-1; 7 bases line up with TRBD1. The germline CDR1 and CDR2 sequences are SGHTA and FQGNSA. This CDR3 contains 14 residues. Trimming took 5 bases from V and 3 from J; bases not matched to a gene: 6. CDR3 sequence reads: CASSADRVDTEAFF. The DNA of the CDR3 is TGTGCCAGCAGCGCAGACAGGGTGGACACTGAAGCTTTCTTT.

The rearrangement joins TRBV5-1 to TRBJ1-2; D is perhaps TRBD1 (5 bases). The CDR3 spans 14 residues. V lost 3 bases to trimming and J lost 6 bases, with 15 bases between them. Germline lookup yields CDR1 SGHRS and CDR2 YFSETQ. The CDR3 bases are TGCGCCAGCAGCTCACAGGATGGAAGGAATGGCTACACCTTC. Its protein is CASSSQDGRNGYTF.

The gene calls are TRBV11-2 and TRBJ1-6; TRBD1 is a possible D gene (5 bases). The germline V gene has CDR1 SGHAT and CDR2 FQNNGV. The CDR3 is 14 residues long. Trimming removed 5 bases at V and 10 bases at J, with 15 bases between. The DNA for the CDR3 is TGTGCCAGCAGCATCCGGGGGGAAGAATCACCCCTCCACTTT. Its translation is CASSIRGEESPLHF.

The chain uses TRBV5-1 and TRBJ2-2, with 8 bases matching TRBD1. The J segment lost 8 bases and the V segment lost 2 bases, leaving 11 bases of the junction unmatched. CDR1 is SGHRS and CDR2 is YFSETQ in the germline V gene. The CDR3 has 16 residues. In DNA form, the CDR3 reads TGCGCCAGCAGCTTTATCGGACAGGGCGATTTGGGGGAGCTGTTTTTT. Translation: CASSFIGQGDLGELFF.

This clonotype showed up just a few times. V and J are TRBV20-1 and TRBJ2-5; 7 positions agree with TRBD2. Looked up from germline, CDR1 is DFQATT and CDR2 is SNEGSKA (reference sequence). The CDR3 has 12 amino acids. CDR3 DNA sequence: TGCAGCCCTAGCGGCTTGGGGGAGACCCAGTACTTC. Protein sequence: CSPSGLGETQYF.

This clonotype was picked up a small number of times. The rearrangement links TRBV19 to TRBJ1-1, with a weak D call TRBD1 (5 bases). The CDR3 sequence is 16 residues long. Germline CDR1 and CDR2: LNHDA and SQIVND (reference sequence). Trimming left V 4 bases short and J 4 bases short, with 19 bases between. In nucleotides, the CDR3 is TGTGCCAGTAGTACCGGGACTCGTGTAGGGAGCACTGAAGCTTTCTTT. Its protein is CASSTGTRVGSTEAFF.

This clonotype was seen at least ten times. The chain combines TRBV7-9 with TRBJ2-1; 8 bases match TRBD1. This CDR3 comprises 14 residues. V dropped 5 bases and J dropped 5; count of bases not matched to a gene: 5. CDR1 and CDR2 from the germline V gene are SEHNR and FQNEAQ (reference sequence). Written as DNA, the CDR3 is TGTGCCAGCAGCAACTGGGGACAGGACAATGAGCAGTTCTTC. Translated, it gives CASSNWGQDNEQFF.

In this sample, this clonotype turned up a few times. The chain has TRBV19 and TRBJ2-5; perhaps D is TRBD1 or TRBD2 (6 bases each). Germline V lookup: CDR1 LNHDA, CDR2 SQIVND (reference sequence). Trimming pared 3 bases from V and 5 bases from J, leaving 16 bases between. The CDR3 sequence is 15 residues long. The CDR3 DNA follows: TGTGCCAGTAGTATCATCGGGGGCCCCGGGGAGACCCAGTACTTC. This codes for CASSIIGGPGETQYF.

This clonotype was counted between two and nine times. The CDR3 nucleotides are TGTGCCAGCAGTTCCAGGGGTTATTCCTACGAGCAGTACTTC. As protein: CASSSRGYSYEQYF. This chain connects TRBV6-5 to TRBJ2-7, with a possible D match to TRBD1 (6 bases). The V end was cut by 4 bases, the J end by 1 base, with 11 bases between. CDR1 is MNHEY and CDR2 is SVGAGI in the germline V gene. This CDR3 contains 14 residues.

The chain uses TRBV7-8 and TRBJ1-6, with a weak D call TRBD1 (5 bases). The CDR3 runs 15 residues. The germline gives CDR1 SGHVS, CDR2 FQNEAQ. Trimming removed 6 bases from V and 9 bases from J, with 18 bases in between. In DNA form, the CDR3 reads TGTGCCAGCAGTCCAGGAGGGGCCGGTCGTTCACCCCTCCACTTT. It codes for CASSPGGAGRSPLHF.

For this clonotype: A much more abundant neighbour one base away suggests this may be a read error. The chain employs TRBV5-1 and TRBJ2-5; no definite D call. Germline assignment: CDR1 SGHRS and CDR2 YFSETQ. The CDR3 is 12 amino acids. In nucleotides, the CDR3 is TGCACCAGCAGCCCTAACCAAGAGACCCAGTACTTC. This codes for CTSSPNQETQYF.

This clonotype was picked up a small number of times. The chain employs TRBV7-8 and TRBJ2-1; D uncertain. Germline V CDR1 and CDR2: SGHVS, FQNEAQ. V dropped 6 bases and J dropped 6 bases, with 15 bases sitting between them. The CDR3 covers 14 residues. CDR3 sequence: CASSPTTFVNEQFF. The CDR3 coding sequence is TGTGCCAGCAGTCCTACTACTTTTGTCAATGAGCAGTTCTTC.

The rearrangement uses TRBV5-1 and TRBJ2-7, with D perhaps given as TRBD1 or TRBD2 (5 bases each). Germline CDR1 is SGHRS and CDR2 is YFSETQ. The length of the CDR3 is 13 residues. Trimming cost V 4 bases and J 3 bases, with 11 bases left between them. CDR3 coding DNA: TGCGCCAGCAGCCCCATGGGGGTCTACGAGCAGTACTTC. This translates into CASSPMGVYEQYF. The variable domain in full, completed from reference TRBV5-1 and TRBJ2-7, reads KAGVTQTPRYLIKTRGQQVTLSCSPISGHRSVSWYQQTPGQGLQFLFEYFSETQRNKGNFPGRFSGRQFSNSRSEMNVSTLELGDSALYLCASSPMGVYEQYFGPGTRLTVT.

The rearrangement links TRBV5-6 to TRBJ2-1; no definite D call. V was trimmed by 3 bases and J by 7 bases, leaving 11 bases between them. The CDR3 consists of 13 residues. Germline assignment: CDR1 SGHDT and CDR2 YYEEEE. CDR3 residues: CASSWVGGNEQFF. For the CDR3, the DNA is TGTGCCAGCAGCTGGGTAGGCGGAAATGAGCAGTTCTTC.

This clonotype occurred many times. The chain joins TRBV2 to TRBJ2-1; no firm D call. V gave up 10 bases and J gave up 5 bases, with 12 bases separating them. The CDR3 is 12 amino acids. CDR1 is SNHLY, CDR2 FYNNEI, per germline. As DNA, the CDR3 is TGTGCCATCACCTTGCCAAACAATGAGCAGTTCTTC. This codes for CAITLPNNEQFF.

This rearrangement joins TRBV12-3 or TRBV12-4 to TRBJ2-3; D may match TRBD1 or TRBD2 (5 bases each). Trimming took off 3 bases at V and 6 bases at J, with 16 bases between the two ends. This CDR3 region has 15 residues. CDR3 region: CASSFRGRGIDTQYF. The CDR3 DNA follows: TGTGCCAGCAGTTTCCGGGGTCGGGGCATCGATACGCAGTATTTT.

This clonotype was found a few times. The V gene is TRBV7-2, the J gene TRBJ1-4; D not resolved. Between the trimmed V and J ends, which lost 6 bases and 7 bases, there was a span of 12 bases. The CDR3 spans 13 residues. Germline loops: CDR1 SGHTA, CDR2 FQGNSA. The chain's CDR3 is CASSGSEVEKLFF. The CDR3 bases are TGTGCCAGCAGTGGGAGCGAGGTTGAAAAACTGTTTTTT.

This clonotype was counted only a few times. This sequence joins TRBV25-1 and TRBJ1-1, with a weak D call TRBD1 (5 bases). Between the trimmed V and J ends, which lost 1 base and 1 base, there was a span of 13 bases. This CDR3 has 16 amino acids. CDR1 is MGHDK and CDR2 is SYGVNS in the germline V gene. This CDR3 reads CASSELGGGPNTEAFF. Here the CDR3 DNA reads TGTGCCAGCAGTGAATTGGGGGGAGGACCGAACACTGAAGCTTTCTTT. Full variable domain (outside the CDR3, taken from reference TRBV25-1 and TRBJ1-1): EADIYQTPRYLVIGTGKKITLECSQTMGHDKMYWYQQDPGMELHLIHYSYGVNSTEKGDLSSESTVSRIRTEHFPLTLESARPSHTSQYLCASSELGGGPNTEAFFGQGTRLTVV.

V gene TRBV7-6 combines with J gene TRBJ1-4; tentatively, D is TRBD1 (5 bases). There are 16 residues in the CDR3. In germline, CDR1 is SGHVS, CDR2 FNYEAQ. V dropped 5 bases and J dropped 8 bases, with 21 bases sitting between them. CDR3 sequence: CASSLKPALRVEKLFF. The CDR3, as DNA: TGTGCCAGCAGCCTCAAGCCCGCTCTCAGGGTCGAAAAACTGTTTTTT.

This clonotype was seen only a few times. The chain employs TRBV20-1 and TRBJ1-1, with unresolved D. V was clipped by 0 bases and J by 1 base, with 3 bases between them. Looked up from germline, CDR1 is DFQATT and CDR2 is SNEGSKA (reference sequence). The CDR3 has 12 amino acids. CDR3: CSARESNTEAFF. As DNA, the CDR3 is TGCAGTGCTAGAGAGTCGAACACTGAAGCTTTCTTT.

The rearrangement links TRBV20-1 to TRBJ2-5, with D perhaps matching TRBD2 (6 bases). Between the trimmed V and J ends, which lost 6 bases and 3 bases, there was a span of 20 bases. CDR3 length: 15 residues. Germline lookup yields CDR1 DFQATT and CDR2 SNEGSKA (reference sequence). Here the CDR3 reads CSAGKVAAGKETQYF. CDR3 sequence (DNA): TGCAGTGCCGGAAAAGTGGCGGCGGGGAAAGAGACCCAGTACTTC.

This clonotype was observed many times. The V call is TRBV6-5, the J call TRBJ1-2; D remains ambiguous. Trimming removed 0 bases at V and 8 bases at J, with 7 bases between. This CDR3 contains 12 residues. Germline CDR1 MNHEY, CDR2 SVGAGI. CDR3 in amino acids: CASSYSGVGYTF. CDR3 nucleotides: TGTGCCAGCAGTTACTCTGGGGTCGGCTACACCTTC.

This clonotype was seen only a few times. The chain is built from TRBV6-1 and TRBJ2-5; 7 nucleotides line up with TRBD1. The CDR3 spans 15 residues. Unmatched junction bases numbered 6, after V lost 3 bases and J lost 2 bases. Per the germline V gene, CDR1 is MNHNS and CDR2 is SASEGT. For the CDR3, the DNA is TGTGCCAGCAGTGACGCAGGGACAGCACAAGAGACCCAGTACTTC. Its protein product is CASSDAGTAQETQYF.

This clonotype was counted only a few times. The CDR3, as DNA: TGTGCCAGCAGCTCTACGAGGTCAGGAGCTATGAACACTGAAGCTTTCTTT. Its translation: CASSSTRSGAMNTEAFF. The chain has TRBV7-9 and TRBJ1-1; D unclear. The CDR3 extends over 17 amino acids. Trimming removed 4 bases from V and 0 bases from J, with 18 bases in between. Germline CDR1 reads SEHNR; CDR2 reads FQNEAQ (reference sequence). The whole variable domain, remainder taken from reference TRBV7-9 and TRBJ1-1, is DTGVSQNPRHKITKRGQNVTFRCDPISEHNRLYWYRQTLGQGPEFLTYFQNEAQLEKSRLLSDRFSAERPKGSFSTLEIQRTEQGDSAMYLCASSSTRSGAMNTEAFFGQGTRLTVV.

This clonotype was picked up a small number of times. CDR3 region: CAIRSGGLSSYEQYF. DNA of the CDR3: TGTGCCATCAGGTCCGGGGGACTGAGCTCCTACGAGCAGTACTTC. The chain joins TRBV10-3 to TRBJ2-7; D is possibly TRBD2 (6 bases). CDR3 length: 15 residues. V shed 6 bases and J shed 0 bases, with 15 bases lying between them. From germline, CDR1 is ENHRY and CDR2 SYGVKD.

A few counts support this clonotype. J is TRBJ1-6 and V is TRBV7-3; 7 nucleotides agree with TRBD1. V gave up 3 bases and J gave up 5 bases; unmatched junction bases: 1. The germline CDR1 and CDR2 sequences are SGHTA and FQGTGA. This CDR3 spans 14 amino acids. The chain's CDR3 is CASSLGTDNSPLHF. CDR3 bases: TGTGCCAGCAGCTTGGGGACAGATAATTCACCCCTCCACTTT.

This clonotype was observed a handful of times. This sequence joins TRBV20-1 and TRBJ1-5; possibly TRBD1 for D (5 bases). The germline CDR1 and CDR2 sequences are DFQATT and SNEGSKA (reference sequence). Trimming cost V 6 bases and J 3 bases, with 12 bases left between them. The CDR3 length is 13 residues. CDR3 nucleotides: TGCAGTGCCACCCCGGGGGTCAATCAGCCCCAGCATTTT. Protein: CSATPGVNQPQHF.